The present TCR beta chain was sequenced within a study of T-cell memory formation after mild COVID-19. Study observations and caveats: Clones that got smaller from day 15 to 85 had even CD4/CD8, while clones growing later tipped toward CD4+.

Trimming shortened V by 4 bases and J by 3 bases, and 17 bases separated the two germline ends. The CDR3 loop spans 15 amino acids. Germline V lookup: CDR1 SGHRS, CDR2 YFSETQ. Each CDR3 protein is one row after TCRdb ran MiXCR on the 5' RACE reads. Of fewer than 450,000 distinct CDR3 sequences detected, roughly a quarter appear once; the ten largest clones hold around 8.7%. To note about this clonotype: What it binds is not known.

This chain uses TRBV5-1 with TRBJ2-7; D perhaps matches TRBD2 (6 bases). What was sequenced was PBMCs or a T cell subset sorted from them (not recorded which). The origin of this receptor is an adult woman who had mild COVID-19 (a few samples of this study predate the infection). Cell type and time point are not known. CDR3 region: CASSPLGQGLYEQYF. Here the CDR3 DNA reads TGCGCCAGCAGCCCATTAGGGCAGGGACTCTACGAGCAGTACTTC.